These 17 T cell receptor beta chains share one sample of origin, sequenced in a study of cytomegalovirus exposure and HLA in healthy donors. Both 60 Vbeta primers and 13 Jbeta primers went into the PCR. Method: immunoSEQ multiplex PCR; TCRdb's copy keeps in-frame clones and lacks some. The table lists fewer than 130,000 clones, approximately 70% of them singletons. Input material: PBMCs. The receptors were gathered from a man aged 35 to 55 in good health and CMV-seropositive.

The rearrangement links TRBV2 to TRBJ2-7, with 12 bases aligning to TRBD2. Germline values: CDR1 SNHLY, CDR2 FYNNEI. J gave up 3 bases and V 3 bases, and 9 bases lay outside the gene matches. This CDR3 spans 17 amino acids. As DNA, the CDR3 is TGTGCCAGCAGTGAGTCTAGCGGGAGGGCCAAGGTCTACGAGCAGTACTTC. It encodes CASSESSGRAKVYEQYF.

The chain employs TRBV11-2 and TRBJ2-7, with 8 bases aligning to TRBD1. Trimming removed 5 bases from V and 1 base from J; junction bases left unmatched: 13. The length of the CDR3 is 17 residues. CDR1 and CDR2 from the germline V gene are SGHAT and FQNNGV. The CDR3 is CASSPRGTGRFSYEQYF. As DNA, the CDR3 is TGTGCCAGCAGCCCAAGGGGGACAGGTCGATTTTCCTACGAGCAGTACTTC.

The chain recombines TRBV11-2 with TRBJ2-2; no clear D gene. CDR1 and CDR2 (germline): SGHAT, FQNNGV. Deletions cut 5 bases from V and 0 bases from J, with 4 bases between. CDR3 size: 13 residues. CDR3 loop: CASSLSNTGELFF. The CDR3 nucleotides read TGTGCCAGCAGCCTTTCGAACACCGGGGAGCTGTTTTTT.

The CDR3 region is CASSPRTGGIYGYTF. CDR3 bases: TGTGCCAGCAGCCCAAGGACAGGGGGCATTTATGGCTACACCTTC. The V call is TRBV7-6, the J call TRBJ1-2, with 11 positions matching TRBD1. Per the germline V gene, CDR1 is SGHVS and CDR2 is FNYEAQ. This CDR3 spans 15 amino acids. V gave up 5 bases and J gave up 5 bases; unmatched junction bases: 7.

The chain employs TRBV2 and TRBJ2-7; TRBD1 matches at 8 bases. The J segment lost 3 bases and the V segment lost 1 base, leaving 11 bases of the junction unmatched. Looked up from germline, CDR1 is SNHLY and CDR2 is FYNNEI. The CDR3 is 17 amino acids. As DNA, the CDR3 is TGTGCCAGCAGTGAAGGGGGGACAGGCTTTCTATACTACGAGCAGTACTTC. Its protein is CASSEGGTGFLYYEQYF.

The CDR3 sequence: CAKSNRGTANTEAFF. CDR3 coding DNA: TGTGCCAAATCTAATAGAGGTACCGCGAACACTGAAGCTTTCTTT. The chain recombines TRBV2 with TRBJ1-1; D is unclear. Germline V CDR1 and CDR2: SNHLY, FYNNEI. The CDR3 consists of 15 residues. V dropped 10 bases and J dropped 1 base, with 19 bases sitting between them.

The chain carries TRBV27 and TRBJ2-7, with D tentatively TRBD2 (6 bases). Germline-derived CDR1 and CDR2 are MNHEY and SMNVEV (reference sequence). This CDR3 contains 15 residues. Trimming took off 3 bases at V and 0 bases at J, with 12 bases between the two ends. The CDR3 DNA follows: TGTGCCAGCAGTTTGGGTAGCGGTTCCTCCTACGAGCAGTACTTC. It codes for CASSLGSGSSYEQYF.

DNA of the CDR3: TGTGCCAGCAGTTCTACTAGGCCGGTCTACAATGAGCAGTTCTTC. This gives the protein CASSSTRPVYNEQFF. The genes are TRBV6-6 and TRBJ2-1, with a possible D match to TRBD2 (5 bases). Germline assignment: CDR1 MNHNY and CDR2 SVGAGI (reference sequence). This CDR3 is built from 15 residues. V was cut by 4 bases and J by 3 bases, with 13 bases left in between.

The rearrangement uses TRBV9 and TRBJ1-1; D gene uncertain. Germline CDR1 reads SGDLS; CDR2 reads YYNGEE. The CDR3 extends over 14 amino acids. Trimming removed 4 bases from V and 4 bases from J, with 14 bases in between. CDR3 region: CASSPRLGSTEAFF. The CDR3 nucleotides are TGTGCCAGCAGCCCCCGGCTAGGGAGCACTGAAGCTTTCTTT.

The sample holds a few counts of this clone. V gene TRBV15 combines with J gene TRBJ1-1, with TRBD1 matching over 9 bases. Per the germline V gene, CDR1 is LNHNV and CDR2 is YYDKDF (reference sequence). The CDR3 is 14 amino acids. V lost 4 bases, J lost 5 bases, and 5 bases stayed unmatched. The CDR3 DNA reads as TGTGCCACCAGCAAGGACAGGGGTGGTACTGAAGCTTTCTTT. Its translation is CATSKDRGGTEAFF.

The V call is TRBV9, the J call TRBJ2-7, with 7 bases that match TRBD2. The CDR3 length is 14 residues. The germline gives CDR1 SGDLS, CDR2 YYNGEE. With 3 bases clipped from V and 2 bases from J, the junction kept 5 bases outside the gene matches. The CDR3 DNA sequence: TGTGCCAGCAGCGCTAGCGGTAACCCCTACGAGCAGTACTTC. It is translated as CASSASGNPYEQYF.

The chain combines TRBV10-3 with TRBJ2-1; D might be TRBD2 (6 bases). Trimming shortened V by 5 bases and J by 14 bases, and 16 bases separated the two germline ends. The CDR3 runs 12 residues. Per germline, CDR1 ENHRY and CDR2 SYGVKD. This chain's CDR3 is CAISSEGTLEFF. CDR3 coding DNA: TGTGCCATCAGTTCGGAGGGGACCTTAGAGTTCTTC.

The sample holds a few counts of this clone. This chain joins TRBV15 and TRBJ2-2; 8 bases fit TRBD1. Germline loops: CDR1 LNHNV, CDR2 YYDKDF (reference sequence). Trimming at V came to 4 bases and at J to 3 bases, leaving 1 base not matched to a gene. The length of the CDR3 is 14 residues. CDR3 loop: CATSTTGDTGELFF. The DNA of the CDR3 is TGTGCCACCAGCACGACAGGGGACACCGGGGAGCTGTTTTTT.

The chain uses TRBV2 and TRBJ2-2; 12 nucleotides agree with TRBD2. The CDR3 covers 16 residues. The germline CDR1 and CDR2 sequences are SNHLY and FYNNEI. The V and J ends lost 5 bases and 5 bases, in that order; junction bases with no gene match: 6. The CDR3 protein is CASSPTSGSMTGELFF. The CDR3 coding sequence is TGTGCCAGCAGTCCGACTAGCGGGAGTATGACCGGGGAGCTGTTTTTT.

The gene calls are TRBV2 and TRBJ1-1; D is possibly TRBD1 (5 bases). Trimming pared 5 bases from V and 1 base from J, leaving 11 bases between. The CDR3 is 14 amino acids. Germline V gene sequence: CDR1 SNHLY, CDR2 FYNNEI. The CDR3 nucleotides read TGTGCCAGCAGTTTCAGGGTGAGGAACACTGAAGCTTTCTTT. Translated, it gives CASSFRVRNTEAFF.

This clone has a handful of counts. The chain uses TRBV2 and TRBJ1-1; D is unclear. The CDR3 contains 14 residues. Germline values: CDR1 SNHLY, CDR2 FYNNEI. V shed 7 bases and J shed 0 bases, with 12 bases lying between them. The CDR3 DNA reads TGTGCCAGCACCGAACGGGAGCTGAACACTGAAGCTTTCTTT. It translates to CASTERELNTEAFF.

This clone was recorded a few times. The chain couples TRBV27 to TRBJ2-5, with 15 bases aligning to TRBD2. V trimming: 4 bases; J trimming: 5 bases; junction bases outside the gene matches: 8. There are 17 residues in the CDR3. Germline V gene data show CDR1 as MNHEY and CDR2 as SMNVEV (reference sequence). The DNA of the CDR3 is TGTGCCAGCAGTTCGGGACTAGCGGGAGGCCCAAGGGAGACCCAGTACTTC. Translated, it gives CASSSGLAGGPRETQYF.